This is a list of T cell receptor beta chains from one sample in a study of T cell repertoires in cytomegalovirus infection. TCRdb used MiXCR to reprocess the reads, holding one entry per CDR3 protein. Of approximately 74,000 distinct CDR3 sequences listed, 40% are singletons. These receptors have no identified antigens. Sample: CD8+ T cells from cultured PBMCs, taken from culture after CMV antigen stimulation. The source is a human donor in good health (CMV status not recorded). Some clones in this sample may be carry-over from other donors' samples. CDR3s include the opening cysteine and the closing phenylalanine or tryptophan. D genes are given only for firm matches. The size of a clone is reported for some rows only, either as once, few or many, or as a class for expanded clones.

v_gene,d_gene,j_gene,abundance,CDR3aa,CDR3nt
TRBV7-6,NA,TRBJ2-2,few,CASSLGFTSLNTGELFF,TGTGCCAGCAGCTTAGGTTTTACGAGTCTGAACACCGGGGAGCTGTTTTTT
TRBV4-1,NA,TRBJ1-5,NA,CASSQGVGQPQHF,TGCGCCAGCAGCCAAGGGGTCGGTCAGCCCCAGCATTTT
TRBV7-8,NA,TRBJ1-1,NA,CASSLGPGQNTEAFF,TGTGCCAGCAGCTTAGGCCCAGGGCAGAACACTGAAGCTTTCTTT
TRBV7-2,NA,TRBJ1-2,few,CAGGGNYGYTF,TGTGCCGGCGGCGGGAACTATGGCTACACCTTC
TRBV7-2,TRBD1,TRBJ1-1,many,CASTDLQAGGYKTEAFF,TGTGCCAGCACCGACCTCCAGGCAGGGGGTTATAAGACTGAAGCTTTCTTT
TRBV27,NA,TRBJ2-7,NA,CASRSIQTGYEQYF,TGTGCCAGCCGCTCTATCCAGACAGGCTACGAGCAGTACTTC
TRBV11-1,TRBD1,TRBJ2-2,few,CASSRDRGVTGELFF,TGTGCCAGCAGCCGGGACAGGGGGGTAACCGGGGAGCTGTTTTTT
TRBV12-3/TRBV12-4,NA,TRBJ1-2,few,CASSYGRLYGYTF,TGTGCCAGCAGTTATGGCAGGCTCTATGGCTACACCTTC
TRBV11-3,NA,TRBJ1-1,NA,CASSLDTMNTEAFF,TGTGCCAGCAGCTTAGACACTATGAACACTGAAGCTTTCTTT
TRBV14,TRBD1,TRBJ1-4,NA,CASSPMGQGSTNEKLFF,TGTGCCAGCAGCCCCATGGGACAGGGCTCGACTAATGAAAAACTGTTTTTT
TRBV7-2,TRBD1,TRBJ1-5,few,CASSLETGGSNQPQHF,TGTGCCAGCAGCTTAGAGACAGGGGGTAGCAATCAGCCCCAGCATTTT
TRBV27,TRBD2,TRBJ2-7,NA,CASRGGSYEQYF,TGTGCCAGCAGGGGAGGGAGCTACGAGCAGTACTTC
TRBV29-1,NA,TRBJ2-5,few,CSVLLPDKAGETQYF,TGCAGCGTTCTCCTCCCCGACAAGGCGGGTGAGACCCAGTACTTC
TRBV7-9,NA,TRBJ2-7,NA,CASSTGTIYEQYF,TGTGCCAGCAGCACCGGGACCATCTACGAGCAGTACTTC
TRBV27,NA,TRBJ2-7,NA,CASSLSGSGYEQYF,TGTGCCAGCAGTTTATCGGGGTCGGGCTACGAGCAGTACTTC
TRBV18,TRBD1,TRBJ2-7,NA,CASSPPGAGGYEQYF,TGTGCCAGCTCACCACCGGGGGCAGGGGGCTACGAGCAGTACTTC
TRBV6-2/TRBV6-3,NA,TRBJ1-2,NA,CACEGRRAYYGYTF,TGTGCCTGCGAGGGTCGGAGGGCCTACTATGGCTACACCTTC
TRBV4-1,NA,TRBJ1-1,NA,CASSQGGREAFF,TGCGCCAGCAGCCAAGGTGGGCGGGAAGCTTTCTTT
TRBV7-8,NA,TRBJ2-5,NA,CASSSSGASLETQYF,TGTGCCAGCAGCTCCTCGGGGGCTTCACTCGAGACCCAGTACTTC
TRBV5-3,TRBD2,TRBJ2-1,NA,CASSYSGNDNEQFF,TGTGCCAGCAGCTATAGCGGGAACGACAATGAGCAGTTCTTC
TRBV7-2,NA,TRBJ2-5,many,CASSLNQIETQYF,TGTGCCAGCAGCTTAAACCAAATAGAGACCCAGTACTTC
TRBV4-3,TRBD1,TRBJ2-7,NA,CASSFDRGPYEQYF,TGCGCCAGCAGCTTCGACAGGGGTCCCTACGAGCAGTACTTC
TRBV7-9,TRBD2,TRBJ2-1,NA,CASSLAGTTGYDEQFF,TGTGCCAGCAGCTTAGCAGGGACTACCGGGTACGATGAGCAGTTCTTC
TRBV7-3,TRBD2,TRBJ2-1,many,CASSLRPGTSLGNEQFF,TGTGCCAGCAGCTTACGACCTGGGACTAGTTTAGGCAATGAGCAGTTCTTC
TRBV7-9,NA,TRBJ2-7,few,CASSNSWAESYEQYF,TGTGCCAGCAGCAACAGCTGGGCCGAATCCTACGAGCAGTACTTC
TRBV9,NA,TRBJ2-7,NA,CASSVGAGVHEQYF,TGTGCCAGCAGCGTAGGTGCAGGGGTCCACGAGCAGTACTTC
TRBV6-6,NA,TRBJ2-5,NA,CASNLGEETQYF,TGTGCCAGCAACCTGGGGGAAGAGACCCAGTACTTC
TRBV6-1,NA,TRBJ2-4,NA,CATDIQYF,TGTGCCACCGACATTCAGTACTTC
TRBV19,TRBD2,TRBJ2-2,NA,CASNSGGASGELFF,TGTGCCAGTAATAGCGGGGGGGCCTCCGGGGAGCTGTTTTTT
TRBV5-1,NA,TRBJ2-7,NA,CASSPLGSYEQYF,TGCGCCAGCAGCCCCCTTGGCAGCTACGAGCAGTACTTC
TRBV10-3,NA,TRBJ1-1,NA,CAISQGFSLDAEAFF,TGTGCCATCAGCCAGGGTTTCTCGCTTGACGCTGAAGCTTTCTTT
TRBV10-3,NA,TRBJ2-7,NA,CAISGPEMKGPYEQYF,TGTGCCATCAGTGGCCCCGAAATGAAGGGGCCCTACGAGCAGTACTTC
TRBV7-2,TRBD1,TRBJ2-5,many,CASSPTGSTETQYF,TGTGCCAGCAGCCCGACAGGGAGTACGGAGACCCAGTACTTC
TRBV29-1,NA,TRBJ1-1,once,CSVQVGNTEAFF,TGCAGCGTTCAGGTTGGGAACACTGAAGCTTTCTTT
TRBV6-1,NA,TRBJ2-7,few,CASSQTRPDSFNGQYF,TGTGCCAGCAGTCAAACCCGTCCGGACTCCTTCAACGGGCAGTACTTC
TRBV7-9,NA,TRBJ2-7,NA,CASSRGTPPYEQYF,TGTGCCAGCAGCCGCGGGACACCTCCCTACGAGCAGTACTTC
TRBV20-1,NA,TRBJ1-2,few,CSARPQRGGYGYTF,TGCAGTGCTAGGCCACAGAGGGGTGGATATGGCTACACCTTC
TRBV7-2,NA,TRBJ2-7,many,CASSLAVPGPILYEQYF,TGTGCCAGCAGCTTAGCGGTCCCGGGACCCATCCTTTACGAGCAGTACTTC
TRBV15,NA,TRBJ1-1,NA,CATSRGRQGRNTEAFF,TGTGCCACCAGCAGAGGCCGTCAGGGCAGGAACACTGAAGCTTTCTTT
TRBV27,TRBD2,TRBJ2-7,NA,CASSPGLAVPTYEQYF,TGTGCCAGCAGTCCGGGACTAGCAGTCCCAACCTACGAGCAGTACTTC
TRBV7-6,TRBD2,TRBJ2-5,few,CASSRTSGGAETQYF,TGTGCCAGCAGCCGGACTAGCGGGGGAGCGGAGACCCAGTACTTC
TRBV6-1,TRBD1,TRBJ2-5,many,CASSAQGDVETQYF,TGTGCCAGCAGTGCCCAGGGGGATGTGGAGACCCAGTACTTC
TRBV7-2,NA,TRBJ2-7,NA,CASSLEVGQGIKPYF,NA
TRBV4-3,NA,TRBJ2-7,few,CASSRKSGNEQYF,TGCGCCAGCAGCCGCAAGTCTGGGAACGAGCAGTACTTC
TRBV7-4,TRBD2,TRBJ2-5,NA,CASSSLAGAEETQYF,TGTGCCAGCAGCTCACTAGCGGGGGCAGAAGAGACCCAGTACTTC
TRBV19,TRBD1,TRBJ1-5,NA,CASSIMRDRGNQPQHF,TGTGCCAGTAGTATAATGAGGGACAGGGGGAATCAGCCCCAGCATTTT
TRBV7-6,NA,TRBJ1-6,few,CASSLGQAAGNSPLHF,TGTGCCAGCAGCTTAGGACAGGCCGCGGGTAATTCACCCCTCCACTTT
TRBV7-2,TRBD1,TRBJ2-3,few,CASSDPTGGTDTQYF,TGTGCCAGCAGCGACCCGACAGGGGGGACAGATACGCAGTATTTT
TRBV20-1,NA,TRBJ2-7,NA,CSVRSGETYEQYF,TGCAGTGTGCGGTCGGGTGAAACCTACGAGCAGTACTTC
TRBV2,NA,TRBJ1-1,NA,CASSVGGGLGNTEAFF,TGTGCCAGCAGTGTCGGGGGTGGTCTAGGGAACACTGAAGCTTTCTTT
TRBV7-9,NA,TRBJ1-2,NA,CASSSGRMSNYGYTF,TGTGCCAGCAGCTCGGGACGGATGTCTAACTATGGCTACACCTTC
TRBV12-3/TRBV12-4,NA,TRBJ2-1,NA,CASSRPGLGEQFF,TGTGCCAGCAGCCGCCCGGGGCTAGGTGAGCAGTTCTTC